This T cell receptor (beta chain) is drawn from a study of control samples from healthy donors and cancer patients. The repertoire was sequenced with immunoSEQ multiplex PCR; TCRdb's copy has only in-frame clones and lacks some. The data show about 130,000 clones, 70% to 90% seen once. The CDR3 runs to 12 residues. Per germline, CDR1 SNHLY and CDR2 FYNNEI. V lost 5 bases and J lost 7; bases outside the gene matches: 4. The origin of this receptor is a man over 45 in good health. Sequencing was done on a sample of blood. V gene TRBV2 combines with J gene TRBJ1-1; 7 nucleotides agree with TRBD1. The CDR3 protein is CASSKDRREAFF. Here the CDR3 DNA reads TGTGCCAGCAGTAAGGACAGGCGTGAAGCTTTCTTT.